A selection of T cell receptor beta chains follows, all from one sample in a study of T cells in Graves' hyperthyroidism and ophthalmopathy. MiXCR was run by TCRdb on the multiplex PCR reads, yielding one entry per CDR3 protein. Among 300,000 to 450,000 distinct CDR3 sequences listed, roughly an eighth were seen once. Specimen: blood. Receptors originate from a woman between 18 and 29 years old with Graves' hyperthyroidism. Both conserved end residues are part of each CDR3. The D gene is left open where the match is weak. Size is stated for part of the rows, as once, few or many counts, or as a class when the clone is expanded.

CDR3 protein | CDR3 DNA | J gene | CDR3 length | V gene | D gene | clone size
CATNRGIGYGYTF | TGTGCCACCAACAGGGGAATCGGCTATGGCTACACCTTC | TRBJ1-2 | 13 | TRBV12-3/TRBV12-4 | TRBD1 | many
CATSGQGAEGYTF | TGTGCCACCTCGGGACAGGGGGCGGAGGGCTACACCTTC | TRBJ1-2 | 13 | TRBV28 | TRBD1 | many
CASSSALAGGPADTQYF | TGTGCCAGCAGTTCCGCACTAGCGGGAGGGCCCGCAGATACGCAGTATTTT | TRBJ2-3 | 17 | TRBV6-1 | TRBD2 | many
CAISPDSSGNTIYF | TGTGCCATCAGCCCCGACAGCTCTGGAAACACCATATATTTT | TRBJ1-3 | 14 | TRBV10-3 | - | few
CASSQERTGISYEQYF | TGCGCCAGCAGCCAAGAAAGGACAGGGATCTCCTACGAGCAGTACTTC | TRBJ2-7 | 16 | TRBV4-3 | TRBD1 | -
CSARLAGFDEQYF | TGCAGTGCTAGACTAGCGGGGTTCGACGAGCAGTACTTC | TRBJ2-7 | 13 | TRBV20-1 | TRBD2 | many
CASSQATGRDRGTTEAFF | TGTGCCAGCAGCCAAGCCACGGGGAGGGACAGGGGTACCACTGAAGCTTTCTTT | TRBJ1-1 | 18 | TRBV3-1 | TRBD1 | many
CSATTHSGANVLTF | TGCAGTGCTACAACGCACTCTGGGGCCAACGTCCTGACTTTC | TRBJ2-6 | 14 | TRBV20-1 | - | many
CATSDFGAYTGELFF | TGTGCCACCAGTGATTTTGGAGCCTACACCGGGGAGCTGTTTTTT | TRBJ2-2 | 15 | TRBV24-1 | - | many
CASSLGTGSSNQPQHF | TGTGCCAGCAGTCTGGGGACAGGCTCGAGCAATCAGCCCCAGCATTTT | TRBJ1-5 | 16 | TRBV12-3/TRBV12-4 | TRBD1 | -
CACRKWTSGYNEQFF | TGTGCCTGCAGAAAGTGGACTAGCGGTTACAATGAGCAGTTCTTC | TRBJ2-1 | 15 | TRBV2 | TRBD2 | -
CASSPRTGERQYF | TGTGCCAGCAGTCCGCGGACAGGGGAACGGCAGTACTTC | TRBJ2-7 | 13 | TRBV27 | TRBD1 | -
CASSRGGQGGEQYF | TGTGCCAGCAGCAGGGGGGGACAGGGTGGCGAGCAGTACTTC | TRBJ2-7 | 14 | TRBV12-3/TRBV12-4 | TRBD1 | many
CASATEDHLPYLNTEAFF | TGTGCCAGCGCGACTGAAGACCACCTCCCTTATTTGAACACTGAAGCTTTCTTT | TRBJ1-1 | 18 | TRBV6-2/TRBV6-3 | - | many
CASSPQRLAGDLNTGELFF | TGTGCCAGCTCACCCCAGAGACTAGCGGGAGACCTGAACACCGGGGAGCTGTTTTTT | TRBJ2-2 | 19 | TRBV18 | TRBD2 | -
CASDRGGSEQFF | TGTGCTAGTGACCGGGGGGGCAGTGAGCAGTTCTTC | TRBJ2-1 | 12 | TRBV12-5 | TRBD2 | -
CAISESLGLLSGNTIYF | TGTGCCATCAGTGAGTCTCTGGGCCTTCTCTCTGGAAACACCATATATTTT | TRBJ1-3 | 17 | TRBV10-3 | - | -
CASSLAGQGRNEQFF | TGTGCCAGCAGTTTAGCCGGACAGGGGAGGAATGAGCAGTTCTTC | TRBJ2-1 | 15 | TRBV12-3/TRBV12-4 | TRBD1 | many
CASSFTGVPLFF | TGTGCCAGCAGTTTCACAGGGGTACCGCTGTTTTTT | TRBJ2-2 | 12 | TRBV6-1 | TRBD1 | -
CASSPRARDRGTGNTIYF | TGTGCCAGCAGTCCTCGAGCCCGGGACAGGGGGACAGGAAACACCATATATTTT | TRBJ1-3 | 18 | TRBV6-1 | TRBD1 | few
CASSAEGFMGNTIYF | TGCGCCAGCAGCGCAGAAGGGTTTATGGGAAACACCATATATTTT | TRBJ1-3 | 15 | TRBV5-1 | - | many
CASSVSSEGQHF | TGTGCCAGCAGTGTAAGTTCCGAGGGCCAGCATTTT | TRBJ1-5 | 12 | TRBV2 | - | many
CASSSGLAGHEQYF | TGTGCTAGCAGCTCCGGACTAGCGGGACATGAGCAGTACTTC | TRBJ2-7 | 14 | TRBV7-7 | TRBD2 | -
CASSSPPESYEQYF | TGTGCCAGCAGTTCCCCCCCGGAGTCCTACGAGCAGTACTTC | TRBJ2-7 | 14 | TRBV27 | - | few
CSAVTLAGSQETQYF | TGCAGTGCGGTAACACTAGCGGGATCACAAGAGACCCAGTACTTC | TRBJ2-5 | 15 | TRBV20-1 | TRBD2 | -
CASSPRTSNQPQHF | TGTGCCAGTAGTCCCCGAACTAGCAATCAGCCCCAGCATTTT | TRBJ1-5 | 14 | TRBV19 | - | many
CASRSRDRDSPLHF | TGTGCCAGCAGATCCCGGGACAGGGATTCACCCCTCCACTTT | TRBJ1-6 | 14 | TRBV28 | TRBD1 | many
CASSAGSPLHF | TGTGCCAGCAGTGCGGGGTCACCCCTCCACTTT | TRBJ1-6 | 11 | TRBV28 | - | -
CASSTSGGATGELFF | TGTGCCAGCAGCACTAGCGGGGGGGCCACCGGGGAGCTGTTTTTT | TRBJ2-2 | 15 | TRBV6-2/TRBV6-3 | TRBD2 | -
CASSLDPPGLASGTDTQYF | TGTGCCAGCAGCTTAGACCCTCCGGGACTAGCGTCTGGCACAGATACGCAGTATTTT | TRBJ2-3 | 19 | TRBV7-9 | TRBD2 | few
CASSFTQGQGAGGYTF | TGTGCCAGCAGTTTCACACAAGGACAGGGGGCAGGGGGCTACACCTTC | TRBJ1-2 | 16 | TRBV27 | TRBD1 | -
CAISELDRAKGYTF | TGTGCCATCAGTGAGCTAGACAGGGCGAAGGGCTACACCTTC | TRBJ1-2 | 14 | TRBV10-3 | TRBD1 | many
CSPGATGRQLNTEAFF | TGCAGTCCCGGAGCAACCGGGCGACAGCTGAACACTGAAGCTTTCTTT | TRBJ1-1 | 16 | TRBV20-1 | - | many